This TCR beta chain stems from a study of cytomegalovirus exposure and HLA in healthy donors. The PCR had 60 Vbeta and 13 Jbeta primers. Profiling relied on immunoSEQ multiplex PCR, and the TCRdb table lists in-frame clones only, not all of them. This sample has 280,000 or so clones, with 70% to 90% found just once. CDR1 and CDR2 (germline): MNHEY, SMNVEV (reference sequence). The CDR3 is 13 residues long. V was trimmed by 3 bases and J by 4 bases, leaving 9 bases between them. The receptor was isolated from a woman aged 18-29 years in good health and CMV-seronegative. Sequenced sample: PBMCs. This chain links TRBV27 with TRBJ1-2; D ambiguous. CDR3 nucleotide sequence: TGTGCCAGCAGTTTCGGTACTTCCTATGGCTACACCTTC. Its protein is CASSFGTSYGYTF.